This T cell receptor (beta chain) was identified in a study of identical twins. MiXCR, run by TCRdb on the 5' RACE reads, gives a single entry per CDR3 protein. Found here are 230,000 or so distinct CDR3 sequences, approximately 8.6% of them singletons; the top ten hold less than 4%. This clonotype was picked up a small number of times. V trimming: 0 bases; J trimming: 3 bases; junction bases outside the gene matches: 9. This CDR3 has 17 amino acids. The germline CDR1 and CDR2 sequences are MNHEY and SVGAGI. This same sample was also taken into another study, of yellow fever vaccine responses in identical twins.

Sample: CD8+ T cells sorted from blood. The receptor's source is a woman between 18 and 29 years old in good health. The chain combines TRBV6-5 with TRBJ2-7; 9 nucleotides line up with TRBD1. The CDR3 protein is CASSYSTGQGSYYEQYF. CDR3 nucleotide sequence: TGTGCCAGCAGTTACTCGACCGGACAGGGGTCTTACTACGAGCAGTACTTC.